This T cell receptor (beta chain) was found in a study of blood T cell repertoires in COVID-19. Study in general: Samples taken during acute and convalescent COVID-19 were collected in the United States, Italy and Spain. Sources were T cells, B-cell-depleted T cells, or PBMCs; the material itself was cDNA or gDNA.

In the original processing: How many nucleated cells were present was estimated from reference gene primer amplification. TCRdb's copy holds only in-frame clones and misses some; the assay was immunoSEQ multiplex PCR. That table supplies the V and J calls and clone size; D and trimming were determined from the DNA. In the table there are about 340,000 clones, about nine tenths of which are singletons. The germline V gene has CDR1 SEHNR and CDR2 FQNEAQ (reference sequence). V was pared by 3 bases and J by 2 bases, with 10 bases between. This CDR3 is 14 amino acids long. Patients of the Seattle cohort, enrolled during active infection, were followed longitudinally.

This clonotype was obtained from a woman aged 70-85 years with COVID-19, enrolled during active disease. Sequenced material: peripheral blood. The gene calls are TRBV7-9 and TRBJ1-2; D not resolved. CDR3 residues: CASSFGDSNYGYTF. The CDR3 bases are TGTGCCAGCAGCTTCGGGGATTCAAACTATGGCTACACCTTC.